These T cell receptor beta chains were read from a single sample in a study of shared clonotypes between healthy human individuals. Libraries were prepared by immunoSEQ multiplex PCR; TCRdb keeps only in-frame clonotypes and omits some of them. Of 2 million to 2.5 million clones listed, roughly 94% are singletons. The source material was naive CD4+ T cells sorted from blood. The origin of the receptors is a man aged 18 to 35 in good health. CDR3s include the opening cysteine and the closing phenylalanine or tryptophan. Fields, in order: CDR3 DNA, CDR3 protein, clone size, D gene, V gene, J gene. A D gene is named only where the DNA matches it firmly. The size field is filled for only some rows; it gives once, few, many or a size class.

DNA: TGCAGCGTTGCACGGAAGGACACTGAAGCTTTCTTT; CDR3: CSVARKDTEAFF; size: once; D: NA; V: TRBV29-1; J: TRBJ1-1
DNA: TGTGCCAGCAGTTTAACCGGACTAGCGGCGAACACCGGGGAGCTGTTTTTT; CDR3: CASSLTGLAANTGELFF; size: once; D: TRBD2; V: TRBV28; J: TRBJ2-2
DNA: TGTGCCAGCAAGGACAGGAACACCGGGGAGCTGTTTTTT; CDR3: CASKDRNTGELFF; size: NA; D: NA; V: TRBV28; J: TRBJ2-2
DNA: TGTGCCAGCAGCTTGGGACAGGGAATGGTCGAGCAGTACTTC; CDR3: CASSLGQGMVEQYF; size: once; D: TRBD1; V: TRBV5-4; J: TRBJ2-7
DNA: TGTGCCTGGAGCGAGACATTAGATGGGCCCCAGCATTTT; CDR3: CAWSETLDGPQHF; size: NA; D: NA; V: TRBV30; J: TRBJ1-5
DNA: TGTGCCAGCAGCTTAGGTTCGCAGGGTAGGTATCAGCCCCAGCATTTT; CDR3: CASSLGSQGRYQPQHF; size: NA; D: NA; V: TRBV11-3; J: TRBJ1-5
DNA: TGTGCCAGCAGCGTAGCCGCCGGGACTAGCGGAACAGATACGCAGTATTTT; CDR3: CASSVAAGTSGTDTQYF; size: NA; D: TRBD2; V: TRBV9; J: TRBJ2-3
DNA: TGTGCCAGCAGTTTACGGCAGAACACCGGGGAGCTGTTTTTT; CDR3: CASSLRQNTGELFF; size: NA; D: NA; V: TRBV28; J: TRBJ2-2
DNA: TGTGCCAGCAGTGTTCGGACAGGGGGCTGCGAGCAGTACTTC; CDR3: CASSVRTGGCEQYF; size: NA; D: TRBD1; V: TRBV25-1; J: TRBJ2-7
DNA: TGTGCCAGCAGTCTAAAGGCGGGAGGCCCCACAGATACGCAGTATTTT; CDR3: CASSLKAGGPTDTQYF; size: NA; D: TRBD2; V: TRBV7-2; J: TRBJ2-3
DNA: TGTGCCAGCAGCCATACCCCGGACAGAAGCACAGATACGCAGTATTTT; CDR3: CASSHTPDRSTDTQYF; size: NA; D: NA; V: TRBV7-9; J: TRBJ2-3
DNA: TGTGCCATCAGTGAAGACAGGGTCGATGAGCAGTTCTTC; CDR3: CAISEDRVDEQFF; size: once; D: TRBD1; V: TRBV10-3; J: TRBJ2-1
DNA: TGTGCCAGCAGGCCAGAAGAGGTTAGTCCCCAGCATTTT; CDR3: CASRPEEVSPQHF; size: NA; D: NA; V: TRBV2; J: TRBJ1-5
DNA: TGTGCCAGCAGCAGATCCGGGACAGGGGAATCCTACGAGCAGTACTTC; CDR3: CASSRSGTGESYEQYF; size: NA; D: TRBD1; V: TRBV11-2; J: TRBJ2-7
DNA: TGTGCCAGCAGCCTGATGGGTTCCAGGGTTGATTCACCCCTCCACTTT; CDR3: CASSLMGSRVDSPLHF; size: NA; D: NA; V: TRBV7-2; J: TRBJ1-6
DNA: TGTGCCAGCAGCGGCAATGAGCAGTTCTTC; CDR3: CASSGNEQFF; size: NA; D: NA; V: TRBV9; J: TRBJ2-1
DNA: TGTGCCAGCAGAGACACCTCCAATCAGCCCCAGCATTTT; CDR3: CASRDTSNQPQHF; size: NA; D: NA; V: TRBV27; J: TRBJ1-5
DNA: TGTGCCAGCAGCTTAGACCCGGGGAGCTCCTACGAGCAGTACTTC; CDR3: CASSLDPGSSYEQYF; size: NA; D: NA; V: TRBV7-2; J: TRBJ2-7
DNA: TGTGCCAGCAGATTAAGTGGACTAGCGGGTGTACAAGAGACCCAGTACTTC; CDR3: CASRLSGLAGVQETQYF; size: NA; D: TRBD2; V: TRBV2; J: TRBJ2-5
DNA: TGTGCCAGCAGCTTAGGGACCGGAGGGGTGGATACGCAGTATTTT; CDR3: CASSLGTGGVDTQYF; size: NA; D: NA; V: TRBV11-2; J: TRBJ2-3
DNA: TGTGCCTGGACGGGCAGCAGTCAAGAGACCCAGTACTTC; CDR3: CAWTGSSQETQYF; size: NA; D: NA; V: TRBV30; J: TRBJ2-5
DNA: TGTGCCAGCAAAGGCGTGGCGGTTTCAAACACCGGGGAGCTGTTTTTT; CDR3: CASKGVAVSNTGELFF; size: NA; D: NA; V: TRBV27; J: TRBJ2-2
DNA: TGTGCCAGTAGTATACCCTACCGGGACAGGGGTGGATATGGCTACACCTTC; CDR3: CASSIPYRDRGGYGYTF; size: NA; D: TRBD1; V: TRBV19; J: TRBJ1-2
DNA: TGTGCCAGCGGACCCGGACAAGAGACCCAGTACTTC; CDR3: CASGPGQETQYF; size: NA; D: NA; V: TRBV6-6; J: TRBJ2-5
DNA: TGTGCCAGCAGCTTAGGGACAGGGCGTGGGAGAAACACTGAAGCTTTCTTT; CDR3: CASSLGTGRGRNTEAFF; size: NA; D: TRBD1; V: TRBV11-2; J: TRBJ1-1
DNA: TGTGCCAGCACCCAGGGGTGGGAGACCCAGTACTTC; CDR3: CASTQGWETQYF; size: NA; D: NA; V: TRBV6-6; J: TRBJ2-5
DNA: TGCGCCAGCAGCCTTGGACCCCAAGAGACCCAGTACTTC; CDR3: CASSLGPQETQYF; size: NA; D: NA; V: TRBV4-1; J: TRBJ2-5
DNA: TGTGCCAGCAGTTACGTCAAGGGAGTGGGGGAGCAGTACTTC; CDR3: CASSYVKGVGEQYF; size: NA; D: NA; V: TRBV6-6; J: TRBJ2-7
DNA: TGTGCCAGCACCATGAGCGCTGCCCGGGAAAACATTCAGTACTTC; CDR3: CASTMSAARENIQYF; size: NA; D: NA; V: TRBV9; J: TRBJ2-4
DNA: TGTGCCAGCAGCCCATGGGACAGGTACTACGAGCAGTACTTC; CDR3: CASSPWDRYYEQYF; size: NA; D: TRBD1; V: TRBV7-9; J: TRBJ2-7
DNA: TGCGCCAGCAGCTGGGACTCGCCCCCAGAGACCCAGTACTTC; CDR3: CASSWDSPPETQYF; size: NA; D: NA; V: TRBV5-1; J: TRBJ2-5
DNA: TGTGCCAGCAGACCCGGACAGGGGCCCCAGCATTTT; CDR3: CASRPGQGPQHF; size: NA; D: TRBD1; V: TRBV25-1; J: TRBJ1-5
DNA: TGTGCCAGCAGCAACGACAGACAGAGTAAAAACATTCAGTACTTC; CDR3: CASSNDRQSKNIQYF; size: NA; D: NA; V: TRBV21-1; J: TRBJ2-4
DNA: TGTGCCAGCAGCCCAGGGACAGGACGCACAGATACGCAGTATTTT; CDR3: CASSPGTGRTDTQYF; size: NA; D: TRBD1; V: TRBV7-2; J: TRBJ2-3
DNA: TGTGCCAGCAGTTACTCGAGAGGGGGGCGGACTGAAGCTTTCTTT; CDR3: CASSYSRGGRTEAFF; size: once; D: NA; V: TRBV6-5; J: TRBJ1-1
DNA: TGTGCCAGCAGCTTAGAAGCGCAGCCCCGTGGGGACAATGAGCAGTTCTTC; CDR3: CASSLEAQPRGDNEQFF; size: once; D: NA; V: TRBV11-2; J: TRBJ2-1
DNA: TGTGCCAGCAGCCCCTATCTGACAGGGAGCTCCTACGAGCAGTACTTC; CDR3: CASSPYLTGSSYEQYF; size: NA; D: TRBD1; V: TRBV5-4; J: TRBJ2-7
DNA: TGTGCCAGCAAAAGGGGACAGGGGGCCACTGAAGCTTTCTTT; CDR3: CASKRGQGATEAFF; size: NA; D: TRBD1; V: TRBV2; J: TRBJ1-1
DNA: TGTGCCAGCAGTTGGGGAGGGACTAGTCCCATTACGCAGTATTTT; CDR3: CASSWGGTSPITQYF; size: NA; D: TRBD2; V: TRBV28; J: TRBJ2-3
DNA: TGTGCCAGCACCCTTGATCCAGCCGGGGAGCTGTTTTTT; CDR3: CASTLDPAGELFF; size: NA; D: NA; V: TRBV9; J: TRBJ2-2
DNA: TGCAGCGTTGCCTGGGAGGCGGCGTATGGCTACACCTTC; CDR3: CSVAWEAAYGYTF; size: NA; D: NA; V: TRBV29-1; J: TRBJ1-2
DNA: TGCGCCAGCAGCCAAGGGGAGGTGAGCTCCTACGAGCAGTACTTC; CDR3: CASSQGEVSSYEQYF; size: NA; D: NA; V: TRBV4-3; J: TRBJ2-7
DNA: TGTGCCAGCAGCGTTGGGACAGGGATGGCAGATACGCAGTATTTT; CDR3: CASSVGTGMADTQYF; size: NA; D: TRBD1; V: TRBV9; J: TRBJ2-3
DNA: TGTGCCAGCAGCCTTAGCGGGGGCTCCTACAATGAGCAGTTCTTC; CDR3: CASSLSGGSYNEQFF; size: NA; D: TRBD2; V: TRBV7-9; J: TRBJ2-1
DNA: TGTGCCAGTAACCCCAGGGGAGCCGGGGAGCTGTTTTTT; CDR3: CASNPRGAGELFF; size: NA; D: NA; V: TRBV19; J: TRBJ2-2
DNA: TGTGCCAGCAGCAGGGACAGGGCCTACGAGCAGTACTTC; CDR3: CASSRDRAYEQYF; size: NA; D: TRBD1; V: TRBV6-1; J: TRBJ2-7
DNA: TGTGCCAGCAGCCCAACCCCGAATCTAGCGGGCAGCTCCTACGAGCAGTACTTC; CDR3: CASSPTPNLAGSSYEQYF; size: once; D: TRBD2; V: TRBV13; J: TRBJ2-7
DNA: TGTGCGTCGACAGGGGGGAGCTCCTATAATTCACCCCTCCACTTT; CDR3: CASTGGSSYNSPLHF; size: NA; D: TRBD1; V: TRBV30; J: TRBJ1-6
DNA: TGTGCCAGCAGAACTGGACTAGCGGGGGCTTACGAGCAGTACTTC; CDR3: CASRTGLAGAYEQYF; size: NA; D: TRBD2; V: TRBV2; J: TRBJ2-7
DNA: TGTGCCAGCAGCTTAAGCTTGCAAGAGACCCAGTACTTC; CDR3: CASSLSLQETQYF; size: NA; D: NA; V: TRBV7-3; J: TRBJ2-5
DNA: TGTGCCAGCAGCTTAGCGAAGGGATCAGATGGCTACACCTTC; CDR3: CASSLAKGSDGYTF; size: NA; D: NA; V: TRBV7-9; J: TRBJ1-2
DNA: TGTGCCATCAGTGAGTCCCTGGATGGCTACACCTTC; CDR3: CAISESLDGYTF; size: few; D: NA; V: TRBV10-3; J: TRBJ1-2
DNA: TGTGCCAGCAGTGAAAGATACTATGGCTACACCTTC; CDR3: CASSERYYGYTF; size: NA; D: NA; V: TRBV6-1; J: TRBJ1-2